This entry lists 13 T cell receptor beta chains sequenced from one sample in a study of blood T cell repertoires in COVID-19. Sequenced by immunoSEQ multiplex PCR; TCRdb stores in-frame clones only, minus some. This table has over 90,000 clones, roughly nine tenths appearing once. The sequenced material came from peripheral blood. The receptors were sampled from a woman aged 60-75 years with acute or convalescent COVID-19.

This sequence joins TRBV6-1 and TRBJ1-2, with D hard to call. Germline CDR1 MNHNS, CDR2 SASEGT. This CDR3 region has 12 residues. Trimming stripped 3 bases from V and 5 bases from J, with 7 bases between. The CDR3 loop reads CASSDPYYGYTF. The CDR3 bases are TGTGCCAGCAGTGATCCCTATTATGGCTACACCTTC.

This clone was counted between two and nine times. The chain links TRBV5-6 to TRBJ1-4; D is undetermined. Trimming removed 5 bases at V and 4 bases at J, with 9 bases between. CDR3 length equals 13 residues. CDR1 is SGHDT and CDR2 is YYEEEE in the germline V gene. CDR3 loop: CASSLGVNEKLFF. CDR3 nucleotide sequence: TGTGCCAGCAGTCTCGGGGTTAATGAAAAACTGTTTTTT.

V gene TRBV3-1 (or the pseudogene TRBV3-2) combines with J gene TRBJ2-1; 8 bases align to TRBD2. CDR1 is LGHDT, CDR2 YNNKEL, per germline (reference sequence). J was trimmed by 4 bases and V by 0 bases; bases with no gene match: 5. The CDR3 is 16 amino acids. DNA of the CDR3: TGTGCCAGCAGCCAAGATCGGGGGGGGATTTACAATGAGCAGTTCTTC. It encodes CASSQDRGGIYNEQFF.

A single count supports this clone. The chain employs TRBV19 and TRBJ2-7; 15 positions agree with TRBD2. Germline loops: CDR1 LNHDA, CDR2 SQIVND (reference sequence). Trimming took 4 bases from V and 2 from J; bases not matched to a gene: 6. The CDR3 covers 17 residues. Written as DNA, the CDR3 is TGTGCCAGTAGTAACCTGGGACTAGCGGGAGGTACCTACGAGCAGTACTTC. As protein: CASSNLGLAGGTYEQYF.

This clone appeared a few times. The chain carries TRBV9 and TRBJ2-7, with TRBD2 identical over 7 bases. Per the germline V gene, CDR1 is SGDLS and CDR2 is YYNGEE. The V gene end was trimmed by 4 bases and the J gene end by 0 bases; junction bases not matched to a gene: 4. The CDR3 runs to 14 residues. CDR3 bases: TGTGCCAGCAGCCCCGGACTAGTCTCCTACGAGCAGTACTTC. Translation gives CASSPGLVSYEQYF.

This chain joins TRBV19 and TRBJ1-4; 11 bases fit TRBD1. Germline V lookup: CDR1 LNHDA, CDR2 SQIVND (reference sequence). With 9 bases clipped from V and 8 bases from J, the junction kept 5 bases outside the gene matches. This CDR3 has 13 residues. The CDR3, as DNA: TGTGCCAGCCGGGACAGGGGGTTGGAAAAACTGTTTTTT. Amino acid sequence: CASRDRGLEKLFF.

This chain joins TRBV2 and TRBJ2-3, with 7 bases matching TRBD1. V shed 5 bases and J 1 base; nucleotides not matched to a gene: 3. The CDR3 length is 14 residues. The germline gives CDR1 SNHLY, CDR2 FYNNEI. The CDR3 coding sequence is TGTGCCAGCAGTAAGGGGGCGCGCACAGATACGCAGTATTTT. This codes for CASSKGARTDTQYF.

CDR3 region: CASREPTSGRTYNEQFF. The CDR3 nucleotides are TGTGCCAGCAGGGAACCCACTAGCGGGAGAACCTACAATGAGCAGTTCTTC. This chain links TRBV6-1 with TRBJ2-1; 11 nucleotides match TRBD2. Germline values: CDR1 MNHNS, CDR2 SASEGT. Trimming removed 6 bases from V and 2 bases from J; junction bases left unmatched: 9. The CDR3 is 17 amino acids.

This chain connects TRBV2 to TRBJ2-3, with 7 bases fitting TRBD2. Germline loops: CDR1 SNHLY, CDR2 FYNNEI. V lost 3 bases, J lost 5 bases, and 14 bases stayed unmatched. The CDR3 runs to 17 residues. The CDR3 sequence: CASSDNLLAPAGDTQYF. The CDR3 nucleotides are TGTGCCAGCAGTGACAACCTACTAGCGCCCGCCGGAGATACGCAGTATTTT.

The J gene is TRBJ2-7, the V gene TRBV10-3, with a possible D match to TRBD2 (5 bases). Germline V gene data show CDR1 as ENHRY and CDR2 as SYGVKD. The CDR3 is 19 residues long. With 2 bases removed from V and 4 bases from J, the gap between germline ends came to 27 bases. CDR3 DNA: TGTGCCATCAGTGAGGAAAGAGGGAGTCCGAGACCCTTGAGGTACGAGCAGTACTTC. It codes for CAISEERGSPRPLRYEQYF.

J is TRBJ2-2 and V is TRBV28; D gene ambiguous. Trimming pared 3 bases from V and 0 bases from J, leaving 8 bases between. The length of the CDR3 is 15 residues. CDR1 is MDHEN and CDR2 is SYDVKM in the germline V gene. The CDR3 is CASSFGLANTGELFF. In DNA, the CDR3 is TGTGCCAGCAGTTTTGGCCTCGCGAACACCGGGGAGCTGTTTTTT.

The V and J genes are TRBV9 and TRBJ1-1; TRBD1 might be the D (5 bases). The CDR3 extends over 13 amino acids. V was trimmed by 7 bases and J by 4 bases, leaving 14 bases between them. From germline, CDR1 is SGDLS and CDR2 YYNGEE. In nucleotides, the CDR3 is TGTGCCAGCGGTCGACAGTGGATCACTGAAGCTTTCTTT. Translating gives CASGRQWITEAFF.

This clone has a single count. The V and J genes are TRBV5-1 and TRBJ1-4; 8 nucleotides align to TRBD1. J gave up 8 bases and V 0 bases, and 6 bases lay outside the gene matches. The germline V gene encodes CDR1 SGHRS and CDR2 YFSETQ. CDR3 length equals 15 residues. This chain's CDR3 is CASSLGTGKFEKLFF. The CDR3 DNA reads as TGCGCCAGCAGCTTGGGGACAGGGAAATTCGAAAAACTGTTTTTT.